The rows below give T cell receptor beta chains drawn from one sample of a study of T cells in Graves' hyperthyroidism and ophthalmopathy. One entry per CDR3 protein results from TCRdb running MiXCR on the multiplex PCR reads. This table has fewer than 750,000 distinct CDR3 sequences, roughly 15% appearing once. Sequenced: blood. These receptors came from a middle-aged woman with Graves' ophthalmopathy. CDR3s include the opening cysteine and the closing phenylalanine or tryptophan. Fields, in order: CDR3 protein, CDR3 DNA, clone size, D gene, V gene, J gene. A D gene is named only where the DNA matches it firmly. The size field is filled for only some rows; it gives once, few, many or a size class.

CDR3: CASSRRDRLSSYNSPLHF
DNA: TGTGCCAGCAGCCGCCGGGACAGGTTAAGCTCCTATAATTCACCCCTCCACTTT
size: NA
D: TRBD1
V: TRBV11-1
J: TRBJ1-6

CDR3: CASNPDSRSGNTIYF
DNA: TGTGCCAGCAACCCGGACTCCCGCTCTGGAAACACCATATATTTT
size: many
D: NA
V: TRBV11-2
J: TRBJ1-3

CDR3: CASSKDRNLNYGYTF
DNA: TGTGCCAGTAGTAAGGACCGAAACCTGAACTATGGCTACACCTTC
size: many
D: NA
V: TRBV19
J: TRBJ1-2

CDR3: CASSGTVSGNTIYF
DNA: TGTGCCAGCTCAGGGACAGTCTCTGGAAACACCATATATTTT
size: few
D: TRBD1
V: TRBV18
J: TRBJ1-3

CDR3: CASSLGVGGYREQYF
DNA: TGTGCCAGCAGCTTAGGGGTCGGCGGATATCGGGAGCAGTACTTC
size: NA
D: NA
V: TRBV7-2
J: TRBJ2-7

CDR3: CASRLTEENTEAFF
DNA: TGTGCCAGCAGACTTACAGAAGAGAACACTGAAGCTTTCTTT
size: many
D: NA
V: TRBV28
J: TRBJ1-1

CDR3: CSFYAGTYEQYF
DNA: TGCAGCTTCTACGCAGGGACCTACGAGCAGTACTTC
size: NA
D: NA
V: TRBV29-1
J: TRBJ2-7

CDR3: CASSYDPGPSYEQYF
DNA: TGTGCCAGCAGTTACGATCCGGGGCCCTCCTACGAGCAGTACTTC
size: NA
D: NA
V: TRBV6-2/TRBV6-3
J: TRBJ2-7

CDR3: CASSEASGTSSYEQYF
DNA: TGTGCCAGTAGTGAAGCTAGCGGTACCAGCTCCTACGAGCAGTACTTC
size: few
D: TRBD2
V: TRBV19
J: TRBJ2-7

CDR3: CASSTLQGTSVDGYTF
DNA: TGTGCCAGTAGTACCCTACAGGGGACCTCGGTGGATGGCTACACCTTC
size: many
D: TRBD1
V: TRBV19
J: TRBJ1-2

CDR3: CASSLESGTYEQYF
DNA: TGTGCCAGCAGCTTAGAATCGGGGACCTACGAGCAGTACTTC
size: many
D: NA
V: TRBV13
J: TRBJ2-7

CDR3: CASSNREGYNEQFF
DNA: TGTGCCAGTAGTAATCGGGAGGGGTACAATGAGCAGTTCTTC
size: NA
D: TRBD2
V: TRBV19
J: TRBJ2-1

CDR3: CSARGLGSSGGQPQHF
DNA: TGCAGTGCTAGAGGGCTGGGGAGTTCGGGGGGTCAGCCCCAGCATTTT
size: NA
D: NA
V: TRBV20-1
J: TRBJ1-5

CDR3: CASSFTSGSFYEQYF
DNA: TGTGCCAGCAGCTTTACCAGCGGGAGTTTCTACGAGCAGTACTTC
size: many
D: TRBD2
V: TRBV5-6
J: TRBJ2-7

CDR3: CASSLSPQGTDGYTF
DNA: TGTGCCAGCAGCTTATCCCCTCAGGGGACGGATGGCTACACCTTC
size: many
D: NA
V: TRBV7-3
J: TRBJ1-2

CDR3: CSVGPSRAAGELFF
DNA: TGCAGCGTGGGGCCATCCAGGGCGGCCGGGGAGCTGTTTTTT
size: NA
D: NA
V: TRBV29-1
J: TRBJ2-2

CDR3: CSARAATEAKNIQYF
DNA: TGCAGTGCTAGAGCCGCTACAGAGGCCAAAAACATTCAGTACTTC
size: many
D: NA
V: TRBV20-1
J: TRBJ2-4

CDR3: CASSYPGQGVETQYF
DNA: TGTGCCAGCAGTTACCCGGGACAGGGAGTAGAGACCCAGTACTTC
size: NA
D: TRBD1
V: TRBV6-5
J: TRBJ2-5

CDR3: CAATSSGRAYEQYF
DNA: TGTGCCGCAACCTCTAGCGGGAGGGCCTACGAGCAGTACTTC
size: many
D: TRBD2
V: TRBV10-3
J: TRBJ2-7

CDR3: CASSPRTSGPQETQYF
DNA: TGTGCCAGCAGCCCCCGGACTAGCGGGCCCCAAGAGACCCAGTACTTC
size: few
D: TRBD2
V: TRBV3-1
J: TRBJ2-5

CDR3: CASSLLGQKNTEAFF
DNA: TGCGCCAGCAGCCTCCTCGGACAGAAGAACACTGAAGCTTTCTTT
size: few
D: NA
V: TRBV4-1
J: TRBJ1-1

CDR3: CASSIWGLDLVAKETQYF
DNA: TGTGCCAGTAGTATTTGGGGCCTAGATCTTGTGGCGAAAGAGACCCAGTACTTC
size: NA
D: NA
V: TRBV19
J: TRBJ2-5

CDR3: CASSSPGTGWNEQYF
DNA: TGTGCCAGCAGTTCCCCCGGGACAGGGTGGAACGAGCAGTACTTC
size: NA
D: TRBD1
V: TRBV28
J: TRBJ2-7

CDR3: CASSQVESRQPQHF
DNA: TGCGCCAGCAGCCAGGTCGAAAGTCGTCAGCCCCAGCATTTT
size: few
D: NA
V: TRBV4-1
J: TRBJ1-5

CDR3: CSASNGGNTEAFF
DNA: TGCAGTGCTAGTAATGGCGGGAACACTGAAGCTTTCTTT
size: many
D: NA
V: TRBV20-1
J: TRBJ1-1

CDR3: CASSLIYQETQYF
DNA: TGTGCCAGCAGTTTAATATACCAAGAGACCCAGTACTTC
size: few
D: NA
V: TRBV12-3/TRBV12-4
J: TRBJ2-5

CDR3: CSVPRTSSETQYF
DNA: TGCAGCGTTCCTCGGACTAGCTCGGAGACCCAGTACTTC
size: many
D: TRBD2
V: TRBV29-1
J: TRBJ2-5

CDR3: CAISEETARSTEAFF
DNA: TGTGCCATCAGTGAGGAGACAGCTCGGAGCACTGAAGCTTTCTTT
size: many
D: NA
V: TRBV10-3
J: TRBJ1-1

CDR3: CATSSRGRPYEQYF
DNA: TGTGCCACCAGCAGCAGAGGCCGCCCCTACGAGCAGTACTTC
size: many
D: NA
V: TRBV15
J: TRBJ2-7

CDR3: CASSLRNEQYF
DNA: TGTGCCAGCAGTTTACGAAACGAGCAGTACTTC
size: many
D: NA
V: TRBV28
J: TRBJ2-7